These T cell receptor beta chains were read from a single sample in a study of early T cells in non-severe SARS-CoV-2 infection. Each CDR3 protein is one row after TCRdb ran MiXCR on the 5' RACE reads. The data show around 58,000 distinct CDR3 sequences, around 7.7% seen once. Sequences were derived from whole blood, sampled at baseline. These receptors were collected from an adult who was a healthcare worker with PCR-confirmed SARS-CoV-2 infection or an uninfected control (not recorded which). Each CDR3 is given with its conserved first and last residue. The D gene is left open where the match is weak. The size field is filled for only some rows; it gives once, few, many or a size class.

v_gene,abundance,d_gene,j_gene,CDR3nt,CDR3aa
TRBV28,many,TRBD1,TRBJ2-1,TGTGCCAGCACCACAAGGACAGGGATCTACAATGAGCAGTTCTTC,CASTTRTGIYNEQFF
TRBV19,few,TRBD2,TRBJ2-2,TGTGCCAGTACTACGACTAGCGGGATCCATTACACCGGGGAGCTGTTTTTT,CASTTTSGIHYTGELFF
TRBV3-1,many,.,TRBJ2-3,TGTGCCAGCAGCCAAGATCCCAGCACAGATACGCAGTATTTT,CASSQDPSTDTQYF
TRBV5-1,many,TRBD2,TRBJ2-1,TGCGCCAGCAGCTTGGCGGGACTAGCGGACAATGAGCAGTTCTTC,CASSLAGLADNEQFF
TRBV21-1,.,.,TRBJ2-3,TGTGCCAGCAGCAAAGGGACAAGCACAGATACGCAGTATTTT,CASSKGTSTDTQYF
TRBV7-9,few,TRBD2,TRBJ2-1,TGTGCCAGCAGCTTCATTTTAGGGGAGGGGAATGAGCAGTTCTTC,CASSFILGEGNEQFF
TRBV6-2/TRBV6-3,few,TRBD2,TRBJ2-1,TGTGCCAGTGGACTAGCAAACGATGAGCAGTTCTTC,CASGLANDEQFF
TRBV12-3/TRBV12-4,.,.,TRBJ2-7,TGTGCCAGCAGTTTTGAGGGGGACCGGGAGCAGTACTTC,CASSFEGDREQYF
TRBV2,many,.,TRBJ2-7,TGTGCCAGCAAGGCCCAGGGCACCCTCTACGAGCAGTACTTC,CASKAQGTLYEQYF
TRBV14,many,TRBD1,TRBJ2-1,TGTGCCAGCAGCTCCCGACAGGGACGGAGATACAATGAGCAGTTCTTC,CASSSRQGRRYNEQFF
TRBV6-2/TRBV6-3,few,TRBD2,TRBJ2-7,TGTGCCAGCAGTTCGTCGGGAGGCTACGAGCAGTACTTC,CASSSSGGYEQYF
TRBV7-2,few,TRBD2,TRBJ2-7,TGTGCCAGCAGCCGGATCCCGGGACTAGCAGACTACGAGCAGTACTTC,CASSRIPGLADYEQYF
TRBV12-3/TRBV12-4,.,TRBD2,TRBJ2-7,TGTGCCAGCTCCGGGGGGGCTACCTACGAGCAGTACTTC,CASSGGATYEQYF
TRBV20-1,few,.,TRBJ1-6,TGCAGTGTCAGCGGGACTTATTCTTCCTCACCCCTCCACTTT,CSVSGTYSSSPLHF
TRBV3-1,.,TRBD2,TRBJ2-2,TGTGCCAGCAGCCAAGAGGGTCTAGGACTAGCGGGAGGAGGTTGGGAGCTGTTTTTT,CASSQEGLGLAGGGWELFF
TRBV7-2,many,.,TRBJ2-7,TGTGCCAGCAGCCAGTGGCTCTCCTACGAGCAGTACTTC,CASSQWLSYEQYF
TRBV6-5,.,.,TRBJ1-2,TGTGCCAGCAAGGATAAAGGGGTGATCTATGGCTACACCTTC,CASKDKGVIYGYTF
TRBV12-3/TRBV12-4,many,TRBD2,TRBJ2-1,TGTGCCAGCAGTTTTCGCGGGGGAGTAGGCGAGCAGTTCTTC,CASSFRGGVGEQFF
TRBV7-2,.,.,TRBJ2-7,TGTGCCAGCAGCTTCCGTCGCCACCCCTACGAGCAGTACTTC,CASSFRRHPYEQYF
TRBV19,few,.,TRBJ1-2,TGTGCCAGTAGTCCAACCCGGACAGCTCTCTACACCTTC,CASSPTRTALYTF
TRBV7-9,few,.,TRBJ2-3,TGTGCCAGCAGCTTACGGGTTCACCGCACAGATACGCAGTATTTT,CASSLRVHRTDTQYF
TRBV11-2,few,TRBD2,TRBJ2-1,TGTGCCAGCAGCACAGCGGGAGGGCCTATACTCTTC,CASSTAGGPILF
TRBV11-3,many,TRBD2,TRBJ2-3,TGTGCCAGCAGCCCGGGACTAGCGGGGACAGATACGCAGTATTTT,CASSPGLAGTDTQYF
TRBV25-1,many,TRBD1,TRBJ2-7,TGTGCCAGCAGTGATGGACAGGGGAACGAGCAGTACTTC,CASSDGQGNEQYF
TRBV15,.,.,TRBJ2-7,TGTGCCACCAGCGCCACAGGGTCGGGCTACGAGCAGTACTTC,CATSATGSGYEQYF
TRBV12-3/TRBV12-4,many,.,TRBJ2-1,TGTGCCAGCCGTTTTGGTGGGGCCCGCTCCTACAATGAGCAGTTCTTC,CASRFGGARSYNEQFF
TRBV5-6,few,.,TRBJ1-1,TGTGCCAGCAGCCCCAGGGTTGGCACGGTTGCTGAAGCTTTCTTT,CASSPRVGTVAEAFF
TRBV28,few,.,TRBJ1-4,TGTGCCAGCAGTTTAACCGGGACCGCATATGAAAAACTGTTTTTT,CASSLTGTAYEKLFF
TRBV29-1,few,TRBD1,TRBJ2-7,TGCAGCGTTGAGGGACAGGGGAGCAGCGAGCAGTACTTC,CSVEGQGSSEQYF
TRBV28,.,.,TRBJ2-1,TGTGCCAGCAGGTCAGCGGATACCTACAATGAGCAGTTCTTC,CASRSADTYNEQFF
TRBV18,many,TRBD2,TRBJ2-1,TGTGCCAGCTCACAGAGACTAGCGGGAGTGGTCGATGAGCAGTTCTTC,CASSQRLAGVVDEQFF
TRBV14,.,.,TRBJ2-3,TGTGCCAGCAGCCAAGAGGTCGGGGGTGATACGCAGTATTTT,CASSQEVGGDTQYF
TRBV28,.,.,TRBJ2-7,TGTGCCAGCACAGGAACCTACGAGCAGTACTTC,CASTGTYEQYF
TRBV18,.,.,TRBJ2-3,TGTGCCAGCTCACTTAGCAGTGTGGGAAAGAACACAGATACGCAGTATTTT,CASSLSSVGKNTDTQYF
TRBV7-2,few,.,TRBJ2-7,TGTGCCAGCAGCCCGGGACTGAAGGACTACGAGCAGTACTTC,CASSPGLKDYEQYF
TRBV7-8,many,TRBD2,TRBJ2-3,TGTGCCAGCAGCTTATTAGCGGGTTCAAGACTTCAGGGTACGCAGTATTTT,CASSLLAGSRLQGTQYF
TRBV5-1,many,.,TRBJ2-3,TGCGCCAGCAGCTTGAGTATACGGGTCGGAGGCACAGATACGCAGTATTTT,CASSLSIRVGGTDTQYF
TRBV30,many,TRBD2,TRBJ2-7,TGTGCCTGGATATGGGAAGCGGGAGGGTTGTACGAGCAGTACTTC,CAWIWEAGGLYEQYF
TRBV11-2,many,.,TRBJ2-4,TGTGCCAGCAGCTCCCATTCCCCGCAATACTTC,CASSSHSPQYF
TRBV2,few,.,TRBJ2-1,TGTGCCAGCAACCCGGACCAATTCACTGAGCAGTTCTTC,CASNPDQFTEQFF
TRBV20-1,many,TRBD1,TRBJ2-7,TGCAGTGGGGGACAGGGGGCCAACTACGAGCAGTACTTC,CSGGQGANYEQYF
TRBV20-1,many,TRBD2,TRBJ2-1,TGCAGTGCTAGAGTCTTGCTTGGGGAGGGGTCCTACAATGAGCAGTTCTTC,CSARVLLGEGSYNEQFF
TRBV7-8,many,.,TRBJ2-5,TGTGCCAGCAGCTTAGCGCTCCGGGGCACATATCAAGAGACCCAGTACTTC,CASSLALRGTYQETQYF
TRBV24-1,few,TRBD1,TRBJ2-4,TGTGCCACCAGTGATAGCTATCAGGGGGCAACCAAAAACATTCAGTACTTC,CATSDSYQGATKNIQYF
TRBV3-1,many,.,TRBJ1-5,TGTGCCAGCAGCCAAGGGGGGTCCAGGGGTCAGCCCCAGCATTTT,CASSQGGSRGQPQHF
TRBV12-3/TRBV12-4,.,.,TRBJ2-3,TGTGCCAGCTACCAGCGGGTGGGATACCCCGATACGCAGTATTTT,CASYQRVGYPDTQYF
TRBV6-2/TRBV6-3,many,TRBD1,TRBJ1-2,TGTGCCAGCAGTTTTGGACAGGCCTATGGCTACACCTTC,CASSFGQAYGYTF
TRBV12-3/TRBV12-4,.,.,TRBJ2-7,TGTGCCAGCAGTTCCCTTGGAGAGCAGTACTTC,CASSSLGEQYF
TRBV20-1,few,.,TRBJ2-1,TGCAGTGCTCATAGCGGAAAGGAGATAGGAAATGAGCAGTTCTTC,CSAHSGKEIGNEQFF
TRBV7-2,.,TRBD2,TRBJ2-5,TGTGCCAGCAGCTTAAGTAGCGGGTCAGCGGAGACCCAGTACTTC,CASSLSSGSAETQYF
TRBV28,.,TRBD2,TRBJ2-1,TGTGCCAGCAATAAACGGAGGACTAGCGGTTTCAATGAGCAGTTCTTC,CASNKRRTSGFNEQFF
TRBV5-1,.,.,TRBJ2-4,TGCGCCAGCAGCTTGGTTCAGTCCGGGAGTCCCAAAAACATTCAGTACTTC,CASSLVQSGSPKNIQYF
TRBV3-1,many,.,TRBJ2-1,TGTGCCAGCAGCTTCCTAGCGCGCTCCTACAATGAGCAGTTCTTC,CASSFLARSYNEQFF
TRBV5-4,few,TRBD1,TRBJ1-1,TGTGCCAGCAGTCCAGGGGGCGCCGGCACTGAAGCTTTCTTT,CASSPGGAGTEAFF
TRBV7-8,many,.,TRBJ1-6,TGTGCCAGCAGCTTAGTTGGCGGGACACTGGCTTCACCCCTCCACTTT,CASSLVGGTLASPLHF
TRBV5-1,few,.,TRBJ2-3,TGCGCCAGCAGCTCCCGGGACTTAGTGGTGGATACGCAGTATTTT,CASSSRDLVVDTQYF
TRBV20-1,many,TRBD2,TRBJ2-2,TGCAGTGTTCGCCAGCGGGCTAGCGGGAGGGGAGGGGAGCTGTTTTTT,CSVRQRASGRGGELFF
TRBV3-1,many,.,TRBJ2-7,TGTGCCAGCAGTCGCGCTGATAGAGCGGGCGAGCAGTACTTC,CASSRADRAGEQYF
TRBV24-1,.,TRBD2,TRBJ2-3,TGTGCCACCAGTGACTCAACCCTACTAGCGGGAGCAGCAGATACGCAGTATTTT,CATSDSTLLAGAADTQYF
TRBV20-1,.,TRBD2,TRBJ2-1,TGCAGTGCTAGAGAGTCGGCTAGCGGGGACTACAATGAGCAGTTCTTC,CSARESASGDYNEQFF